The T cell receptor beta chain described here comes from a study of early T cells in non-severe SARS-CoV-2 infection. This clonotype was observed a few times. The CDR3 spans 15 residues. The V gene lost 1 base and the J gene lost 4 bases, with 12 bases spanning the gap. Germline V CDR1 and CDR2: SGHRS, YFSETQ. Unique molecular identifiers were added to individual cDNA molecules. Using its own MiXCR run on the 5' RACE reads, TCRdb lists one record per CDR3 protein. The sample lists 30,000 to 45,000 distinct CDR3 sequences; about 3.9% were seen once. This sequence originates from an adult who was a healthcare worker with PCR-confirmed SARS-CoV-2 infection or an uninfected control (not recorded which). J is TRBJ2-1 and V is TRBV5-1; unclear D gene. Sequences were obtained from whole blood. Here the CDR3 DNA reads TGCGCCAGCAGCTTGTCTGGCCAGACATACAATGAGCAGTTCTTC. It encodes CASSLSGQTYNEQFF.